The TCR beta chain under discussion was sequenced for a study of graft-versus-host responses after intestinal transplantation. Looking at the study overall: Induction with anti-thymocyte globulin, then tacrolimus and steroids for three to four years, was given to all recipients.

Germline V lookup: CDR1 SNHLY, CDR2 FYNNEI. V was clipped by 4 bases and J by 1 base, with 13 bases between them. The CDR3 length is 16 residues. A word on this clone: Its antigen is unknown.

Study outcomes and limitations: GvH clones turned up in recipient marrow; some had shown up first in ileum or blood.

The protocol was immunoSEQ multiplex PCR, while the TCRdb copy is restricted to in-frame clones and leaves out a portion. The data contain 6,400 or so clones, around 91% of them seen just once; the ten biggest clones take up 4.9%. This clonotype was sampled from a human patient who received an intestinal transplant, so some T cells may come from the graft donor. The material sequenced was PBMCs, taken 83 days after transplant. J is TRBJ1-4 and V is TRBV2; D not certain. The CDR3 loop reads CASSVRPVGTNEKLFF. In DNA form, the CDR3 reads TGTGCCAGCAGTGTAAGGCCAGTAGGAACTAATGAAAAACTGTTTTTT.